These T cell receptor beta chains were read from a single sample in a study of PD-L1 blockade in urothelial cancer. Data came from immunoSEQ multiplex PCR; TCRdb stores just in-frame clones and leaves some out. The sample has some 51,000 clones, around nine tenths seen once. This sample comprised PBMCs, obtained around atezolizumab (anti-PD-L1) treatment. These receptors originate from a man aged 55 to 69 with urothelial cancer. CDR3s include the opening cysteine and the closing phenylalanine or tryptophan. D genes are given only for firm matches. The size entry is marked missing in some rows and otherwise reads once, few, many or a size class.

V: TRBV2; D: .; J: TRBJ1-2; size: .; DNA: TGTGCCAGCACCCCAGGAAATGGTGGCTACACCTTC; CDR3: CASTPGNGGYTF
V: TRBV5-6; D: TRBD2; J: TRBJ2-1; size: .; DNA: TGTGCCAGCAGCTTTCGGACTAGCGGGGGGGCATATGAGCAGTTCTTC; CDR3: CASSFRTSGGAYEQFF
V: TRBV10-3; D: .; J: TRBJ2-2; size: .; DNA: TGTGCCATCAGCGTCAACACCGGGGAGCTGTTTTTT; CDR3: CAISVNTGELFF
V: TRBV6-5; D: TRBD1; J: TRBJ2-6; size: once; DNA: TGTGCCAGCAGTCAACAGGGGGTCGGGGCCAACGTCCTGACTTTC; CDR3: CASSQQGVGANVLTF
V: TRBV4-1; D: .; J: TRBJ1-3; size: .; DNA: TGCGCCAGCAGCCAAGGTCCAGGGGCCAACACCATATATTTT; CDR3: CASSQGPGANTIYF
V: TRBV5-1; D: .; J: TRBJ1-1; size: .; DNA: TGCGCCAGCAGTCCGGGGTCAGAAGAAGCTTTCTTT; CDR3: CASSPGSEEAFF
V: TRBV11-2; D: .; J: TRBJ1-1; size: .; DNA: TGTGCCAGCAGCTTAGTTGGACTAGGAGCTTTCTTT; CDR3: CASSLVGLGAFF
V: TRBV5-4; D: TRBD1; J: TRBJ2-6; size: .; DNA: TGTGCCAGCAGCAGAACAGGGGCCTCTGGGGCCAACGTCCTGACTTTC; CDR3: CASSRTGASGANVLTF
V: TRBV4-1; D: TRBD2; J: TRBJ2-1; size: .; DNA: TGCGCCAGCGGCACGGGAGGGCCGCTTGATGAGCAGTTCTTC; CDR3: CASGTGGPLDEQFF
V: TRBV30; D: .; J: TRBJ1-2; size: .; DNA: TGTGCCTGGAGCTCGCCGGCAGGGTCGAGCTATGGCTACACCTTC; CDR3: CAWSSPAGSSYGYTF
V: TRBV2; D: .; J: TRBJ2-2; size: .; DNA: TGTGCCAGCAGAAGAGGAGCGAACACCGGGGAGCTGTTTTTT; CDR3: CASRRGANTGELFF
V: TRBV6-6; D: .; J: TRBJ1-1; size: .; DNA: TGTGCCAGCAGCCCGGGACAAGGCACTGAAGCTTTCTTT; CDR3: CASSPGQGTEAFF
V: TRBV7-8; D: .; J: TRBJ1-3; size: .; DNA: TGTGCCAGCAGCCACGGACAGAACTCACGAAACACCATATATTTT; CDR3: CASSHGQNSRNTIYF
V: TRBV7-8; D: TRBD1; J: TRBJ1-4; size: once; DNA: TGTGCCAGCAGCTTACAGGGGGCGGGTGAAAAACTGTTTTTT; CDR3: CASSLQGAGEKLFF
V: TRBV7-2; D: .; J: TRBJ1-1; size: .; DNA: TGTGCCAGCAGCCGTAATACAGGGAGCACTGAAGCTTTCTTT; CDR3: CASSRNTGSTEAFF
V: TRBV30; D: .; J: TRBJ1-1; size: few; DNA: TGTGCCTGGAGTGTACCGCCCCAGTCAGCTTTCTTT; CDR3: CAWSVPPQSAFF
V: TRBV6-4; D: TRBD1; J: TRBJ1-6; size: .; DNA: TGTGCCAGCAGTGCCGAATTCGGGACAGCTAATTCACCCCTCCACTTT; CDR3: CASSAEFGTANSPLHF
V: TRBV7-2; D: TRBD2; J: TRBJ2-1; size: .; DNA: TGTGCCAGCAGCTCCTCATCTTTCGGGCTAGCGGGAGTAGGTGAGCAGTTCTTC; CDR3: CASSSSSFGLAGVGEQFF
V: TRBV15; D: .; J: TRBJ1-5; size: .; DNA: TGTGCCACCAGCAGAGAGGGGGCAGGGAATCAGCCCCAGCATTTT; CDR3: CATSREGAGNQPQHF
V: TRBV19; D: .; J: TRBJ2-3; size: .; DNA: TGTGCCAGTAGTATTGGAGTCAGGGCCACAGATACGCAGTATTTT; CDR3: CASSIGVRATDTQYF
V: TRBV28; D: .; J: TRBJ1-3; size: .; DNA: TGTGCCAGCAGTTCGGACGGGGTGGGCTCTGGAAACACCATATATTTT; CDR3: CASSSDGVGSGNTIYF
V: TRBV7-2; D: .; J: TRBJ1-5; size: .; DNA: TGTGCCAGCAGCTCTCACAGGGTGGGGAGCAATCAGCCCCAGCATTTT; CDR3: CASSSHRVGSNQPQHF
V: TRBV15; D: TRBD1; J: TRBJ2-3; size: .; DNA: TGTGCCACCGCCGGCAGGGGGATATCGACAGATACGCAGTATTTT; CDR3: CATAGRGISTDTQYF
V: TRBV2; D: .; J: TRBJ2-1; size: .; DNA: TGTGCCAGCAGTGAAGCGCGGGCGGTGAGCTCCTACAATGAGCAGTTCTTC; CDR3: CASSEARAVSSYNEQFF
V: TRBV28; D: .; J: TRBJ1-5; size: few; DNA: TGTGCCATCCAGTTTGGGGGGGTCCGCGGGAATCAGCCCCAGCATTTT; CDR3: CAIQFGGVRGNQPQHF
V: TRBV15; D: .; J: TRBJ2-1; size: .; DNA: TGTGCCACCAGCAGGGACTACGACTACAATGAGCAGTTCTTC; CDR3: CATSRDYDYNEQFF
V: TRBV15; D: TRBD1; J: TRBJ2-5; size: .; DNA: TGTGCCACCAGCAGAGATTGGACAGGGCAAGAGACCCAGTACTTC; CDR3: CATSRDWTGQETQYF
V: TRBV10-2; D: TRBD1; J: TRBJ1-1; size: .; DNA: TGCGCCAGCAGTGAGTCTACAGGGGTTCGCCCACCTGAAGCTTTCTTT; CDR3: CASSESTGVRPPEAFF
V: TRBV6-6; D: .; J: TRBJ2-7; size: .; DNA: TGTGCCAGCAGCCCCCCACAGGGTCGCGAGCAGTACTTC; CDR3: CASSPPQGREQYF
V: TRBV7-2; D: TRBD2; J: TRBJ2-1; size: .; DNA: TGTGCCAGCAGCTTATGGGCGGGAGGGTTCAGAAATGAGCAGTTCTTC; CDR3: CASSLWAGGFRNEQFF
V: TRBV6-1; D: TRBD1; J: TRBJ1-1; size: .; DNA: TGTGCCAGCAGCAGACAGGGGGCCAGGACTGAAGCTTTCTTT; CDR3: CASSRQGARTEAFF
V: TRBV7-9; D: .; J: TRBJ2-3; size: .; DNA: TGTGCCAGCAGCGGTACTAGCACAGATACGCAGTATTTT; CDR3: CASSGTSTDTQYF
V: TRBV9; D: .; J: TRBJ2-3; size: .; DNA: TGTGCCAGCAGCCAAGGACTCGGTACAGGGCTTGATACGCAGTATTTT; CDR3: CASSQGLGTGLDTQYF
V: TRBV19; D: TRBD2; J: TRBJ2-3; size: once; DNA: TGTGCCAGTAGTACTACTAGCGGCCGGGCAGATACGCAGTATTTT; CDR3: CASSTTSGRADTQYF
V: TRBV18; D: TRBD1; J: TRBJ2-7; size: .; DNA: TGTGCCAGCTCACCAAGTCCCCCGGGACAGGGATACGAGCAGTACTTC; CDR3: CASSPSPPGQGYEQYF
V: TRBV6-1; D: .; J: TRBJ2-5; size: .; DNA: TGTGCCAGCAGTGAATCTATGCGGACCCAGTACTTC; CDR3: CASSESMRTQYF
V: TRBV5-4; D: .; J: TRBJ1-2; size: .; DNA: TGTGCCAGCAGTCATCCGGCCGAGGGTGGCTACACCTTC; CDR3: CASSHPAEGGYTF
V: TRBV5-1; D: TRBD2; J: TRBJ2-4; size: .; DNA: TGCGCCAGCAGCCTACTAGCGGGAGGGGACATTCAGTACTTC; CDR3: CASSLLAGGDIQYF
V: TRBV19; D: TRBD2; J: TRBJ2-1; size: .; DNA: TGTGCCAGTAGTGGAAGACTAGCGGGAGGAAACAGTGAGCAGTTCTTC; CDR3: CASSGRLAGGNSEQFF
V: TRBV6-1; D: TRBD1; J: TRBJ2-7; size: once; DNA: TGTGCCAGCAGTGAAATTGGGACAGCCTACGAGCAGTACTTC; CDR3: CASSEIGTAYEQYF
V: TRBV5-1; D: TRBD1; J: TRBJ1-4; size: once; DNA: TGCGCCAGCAGCCCGCCCGGGACAGTCAATGAAAAACTGTTTTTT; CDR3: CASSPPGTVNEKLFF
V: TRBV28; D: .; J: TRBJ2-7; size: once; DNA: TGTGCCAGCAGTCCTGCCCGCGGGGGACACACCTACGAGCAGTACTTC; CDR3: CASSPARGGHTYEQYF
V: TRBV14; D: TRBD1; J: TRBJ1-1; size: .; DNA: TGTGCCAGCAGCCAAGGTACAGGGGATTCTTTCTTT; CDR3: CASSQGTGDSFF
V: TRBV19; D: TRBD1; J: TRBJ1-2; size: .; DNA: TGTGCCAGTAGCAGACAGGGCTCTAACTATGGCTACACCTTC; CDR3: CASSRQGSNYGYTF
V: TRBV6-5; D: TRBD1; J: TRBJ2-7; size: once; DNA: TGTGCCAGCAGTTACGGGGCAGGGGGCATCAACGAGCAGTACTTC; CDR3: CASSYGAGGINEQYF
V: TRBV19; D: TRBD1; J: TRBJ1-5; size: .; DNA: TGTGCCAGTAGTCCGGGGACAGGGGGCAATCAGCCCCAGCATTTT; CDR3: CASSPGTGGNQPQHF
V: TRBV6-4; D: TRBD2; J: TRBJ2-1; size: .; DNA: TGTGCCAGCAGTGTCCCTTCTTCCCCGGGGGGGGGAAGATACAATGAGCAGTTCTTC; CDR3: CASSVPSSPGGGRYNEQFF
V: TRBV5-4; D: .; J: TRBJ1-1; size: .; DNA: TGTGCCAGCAGCTTGGACAGGACCCTGGGCACTGAAGCTTTCTTT; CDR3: CASSLDRTLGTEAFF
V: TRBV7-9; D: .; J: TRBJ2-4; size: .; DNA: TGTGCCAGCAGCCCAGAGGGGACCATGGACAGTAAAAACATTCAGTACTTC; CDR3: CASSPEGTMDSKNIQYF
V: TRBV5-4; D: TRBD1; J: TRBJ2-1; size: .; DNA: TGTGCCAGCAGCTCGGGACAGGGTGTCAGCAATGAGCAGTTCTTC; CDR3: CASSSGQGVSNEQFF
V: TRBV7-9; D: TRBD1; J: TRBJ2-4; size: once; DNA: TGTGCCAGCAGCCCGACAGGGGGCGTCATTCAGTACTTC; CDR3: CASSPTGGVIQYF
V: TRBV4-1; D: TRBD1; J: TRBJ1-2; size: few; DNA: TGCGCCAGCAGCCAAACGACAGGGGGCATCTATGGCTACACCTTC; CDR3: CASSQTTGGIYGYTF
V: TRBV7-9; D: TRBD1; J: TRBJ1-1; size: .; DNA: TGTGCCAGCAGCTTACAGGGGGGGAACACTGAAGCTTTCTTT; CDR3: CASSLQGGNTEAFF
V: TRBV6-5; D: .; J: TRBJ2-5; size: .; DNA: TGTGCCAGCAGTTACTCCCTGACCCCGGGAGAGACCCAGTACTTC; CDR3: CASSYSLTPGETQYF
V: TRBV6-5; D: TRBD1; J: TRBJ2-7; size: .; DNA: TGTGCCAGCAGTTACTCGTACAGGGGTGCCTCCTACGAGCAGTACTTC; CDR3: CASSYSYRGASYEQYF